A single sample gave rise to the 30 T cell receptor beta chains below, sequenced in a study of cytomegalovirus exposure and HLA in healthy donors. The primer mix had 60 Vbeta and 13 Jbeta primers. Clones were read by immunoSEQ multiplex PCR, and TCRdb kept only the in-frame ones, dropping some. This table has about 120,000 clones, over 70% appearing once. Source material: PBMCs. Receptor source: a woman aged 50 to 60 in good health and CMV-seronegative.

The V gene is TRBV25-1, the J gene TRBJ2-1; 8 nucleotides align to TRBD2. The CDR3 length is 16 residues. Looked up from germline, CDR1 is MGHDK and CDR2 is SYGVNS. V shed 1 base, J shed 1 base, and the junction held 3 bases outside the gene matches. CDR3 nucleotide sequence: TGTGCCAGCAGTGAATCGGGAGGGCCTTCCTACAATGAGCAGTTCTTC. It encodes CASSESGGPSYNEQFF.

CDR3 sequence reads: CASSILLTGGTEAFF. Written as DNA, the CDR3 is TGTGCCAGTAGTATCCTACTCACAGGGGGCACTGAAGCTTTCTTT. This chain connects TRBV19 to TRBJ1-1; 8 nucleotides align to TRBD1. The V gene end was trimmed by 3 bases and the J gene end by 4 bases; junction bases not matched to a gene: 7. Looked up from germline, CDR1 is LNHDA and CDR2 is SQIVND (reference sequence). CDR3 size: 15 residues.

The V call is TRBV2, the J call TRBJ2-7; 7 bases fit TRBD1. The germline gives CDR1 SNHLY, CDR2 FYNNEI. The V gene end was trimmed by 2 bases and the J gene end by 2 bases; junction bases not matched to a gene: 6. CDR3 length equals 15 residues. The CDR3 spells CASSESRGRPYEQYF. The CDR3, as DNA: TGTGCCAGCAGTGAATCGAGGGGGCGCCCCTACGAGCAGTACTTC.

This clone was observed a handful of times. V is TRBV30 and J is TRBJ1-4, with D uncertain. With 5 bases removed from V and 7 bases from J, the gap between germline ends came to 14 bases. The CDR3 is 13 residues long. Germline V gene lookup returns CDR1 GTSNPN and CDR2 SVGIG (reference sequence). The CDR3 here is CAWSTGYGEKLFF. The CDR3 DNA follows: TGTGCCTGGTCGACGGGTTATGGTGAAAAACTGTTTTTT.

The rearrangement uses TRBV4-3 and TRBJ2-2; D uncertain. V was shortened by 0 bases and J by 0 bases, with 5 bases between the two germline ends. The CDR3 is 15 residues long. Germline CDR1 and CDR2: LGHNA and YSLEER. The CDR3 is CASSQDPANTGELFF. CDR3 DNA: TGCGCCAGCAGCCAAGATCCCGCGAACACCGGGGAGCTGTTTTTT.

This clone was counted a few times. The V gene is TRBV6-1, the J gene TRBJ2-7, with a weak D call TRBD1 (7 bases). Germline V gives CDR1 MNHNS, CDR2 SASEGT. The CDR3 has 14 amino acids. The V and J ends lost 4 bases and 5 bases respectively, with 15 bases between them. The CDR3 region is CASSVLEGADEQYF. In DNA form, the CDR3 reads TGTGCCAGCAGTGTGTTGGAGGGGGCGGACGAGCAGTACTTC.

The chain uses TRBV5-3 and TRBJ2-3, with 7 positions matching TRBD2. TRBV5-3 is annotated as an ORF whose role is uncertain. The V gene end was trimmed by 3 bases and the J gene end by 5 bases; junction bases not matched to a gene: 6. This CDR3 region has 14 residues. This CDR3 is CARSCGSSQDTQYF. The DNA for the CDR3 is TGTGCCAGAAGCTGCGGGAGTTCTCAAGATACGCAGTATTTT.

Written as DNA, the CDR3 is TGCGCCAGCAGCCCTCAGGGGGAGACAGGCCGAGCCTATGGCTACACCTTC. Encoded protein: CASSPQGETGRAYGYTF. This rearrangement joins TRBV4-1 to TRBJ1-2, with TRBD1 matching over 7 bases. The CDR3 runs to 17 residues. In germline, CDR1 is MGHRA, CDR2 YSYEKL. V dropped 4 bases and J dropped 4; count of bases not matched to a gene: 15.

The chain is built from TRBV28 and TRBJ1-5; no firm D call. The CDR3 has 13 amino acids. Trimming left V 6 bases short and J 2 bases short, with 8 bases between. In germline, CDR1 is MDHEN, CDR2 SYDVKM. The CDR3 nucleotides are TGTGCCAGCAGACTCGGGGGCAATCAGCCCCAGCATTTT. Its translation: CASRLGGNQPQHF.

V and J are TRBV10-3 and TRBJ1-4, with a tentative D call TRBD1 (5 bases). The CDR3 loop spans 15 amino acids. The V end lost 3 bases, the J end lost 7 bases, and 15 bases lay between the germline ends. Germline-derived CDR1 and CDR2 are ENHRY and SYGVKD. The CDR3 protein is CAISDEVRAVEKLFF. The DNA of the CDR3 is TGTGCCATCAGTGACGAGGTCAGGGCGGTTGAAAAACTGTTTTTT.

The rearrangement joins TRBV7-3 to TRBJ2-1, with TRBD2 matching 8 bases. The J segment lost 7 bases and the V segment lost 2 bases, leaving 7 bases of the junction unmatched. The CDR3 length is 15 residues. The V gene's germline CDR1 is SGHTA and CDR2 FQGTGA. CDR3 in amino acids: CASSLFVAGINEQFF. The DNA of the CDR3 is TGTGCCAGCAGCTTATTTGTAGCGGGAATTAATGAGCAGTTCTTC. Full variable domain (missing parts from reference TRBV7-3 and TRBJ2-1): GAGVSQTPSNKVTEKGKYVELRCDPISGHTALYWYRQSLGQGPEFLIYFQGTGAADDSGLPNDRFFAVRPEGSVSTLKIQRTERGDSAVYLCASSLFVAGINEQFFGPGTRLTVL.

The V call is TRBV29-1, the J call TRBJ1-2; D not certain. CDR1 and CDR2 from the germline V gene are SQVTM and ANQGSEA. The CDR3 has 14 amino acids. V was cut by 6 bases and J by 3 bases, with 17 bases left in between. CDR3 in DNA: TGCAGCGTCCCGGAGACCGACGGCGACTATGGCTACACCTTC. This translates into CSVPETDGDYGYTF.

This chain joins TRBV4-2 and TRBJ2-2; 7 bases are shared with TRBD2. The CDR3 is 14 amino acids. Germline assignment: CDR1 LGHNA and CDR2 YNFKEQ. J lost 4 bases, V lost 3 bases, and 2 bases had no gene match. This CDR3 reads CASSQGEGTGELFF. CDR3 nucleotide sequence: TGTGCCAGCAGCCAGGGGGAGGGCACCGGGGAGCTGTTTTTT.

Here the CDR3 DNA reads TGTGCCATCAGTGGGGAGACAAATCAGCCCCAGCATTTT. This codes for CAISGETNQPQHF. The chain carries TRBV10-3 and TRBJ1-5; no clear D gene. The CDR3 spans 13 residues. CDR1 and CDR2 from the germline V gene are ENHRY and SYGVKD. V shed 4 bases and J shed 4 bases, with 8 bases lying between them.

Note on this clone: The same CDR3 is also encoded by other DNA sequences in this sample. The chain is built from TRBV18 and TRBJ1-1; a weak D match, TRBD1 (6 bases). This CDR3 region has 14 residues. Germline CDR1 KGHSH, CDR2 LQKENI. V shed 3 bases and J shed 3 bases, with 11 bases lying between them. CDR3 in amino acids: CASSPLQGDTEAFF. CDR3 in DNA: TGTGCCAGCTCACCCCTACAGGGAGACACTGAAGCTTTCTTT.

The V call is TRBV28, the J call TRBJ2-3; D is uncertain. The CDR3 is 14 amino acids. Looked up from germline, CDR1 is MDHEN and CDR2 is SYDVKM. The V end lost 6 bases, the J end lost 1 base, and 11 bases lay between the germline ends. CDR3 nucleotides: TGTGCCAGCAGCCTGAGCCTGGGCACAGATACGCAGTATTTT. It specifies CASSLSLGTDTQYF.

In regard to this clone: At one end the junction does not follow the germline gene, possibly because of a read error. Other DNA sequences from this sample encode an identical CDR3 as well. The rearrangement uses TRBV2 and TRBJ2-5; 14 positions match TRBD2. The CDR3 contains 17 residues. Per the germline V gene, CDR1 is SNHLY and CDR2 is FYNNEI. The CDR3 here is CAGSTGTSGRGGETQYF. CDR3 nucleotides: TGCGCCGGCAGTACCGGGACTAGCGGGAGAGGGGGGGAGACCCAGTACTTC.

CDR3 sequence: CASSLSGSTYEQYF. The CDR3 DNA is TGTGCCAGCAGTCTTAGCGGGTCCACCTACGAGCAGTACTTC. The V and J genes are TRBV27 and TRBJ2-7, with 7 bases identical to TRBD2. This CDR3 spans 14 amino acids. After removal of 5 bases from V and 2 bases from J, the junction contained 6 bases not matched to a gene. CDR1 and CDR2 from the germline V gene are MNHEY and SMNVEV (reference sequence).

Only a few counts were recorded for this clone. The chain recombines TRBV7-9 with TRBJ1-1; D is uncertain. The V gene's germline CDR1 is SEHNR and CDR2 FQNEAQ (reference sequence). The CDR3 runs to 15 residues. V lost 1 base to trimming and J lost 1 base, with 10 bases between them. In DNA, the CDR3 is TGTGCCAGCAGCTTAGTCTCGGGTACGAACACTGAAGCTTTCTTT. Residues: CASSLVSGTNTEAFF.

The chain employs TRBV6-1 and TRBJ2-7; tentatively, D is TRBD2 (7 bases). The CDR3 is 14 amino acids. The ends were cut back, 2 bases at V and 6 bases at J, with 14 bases in the middle. From germline, CDR1 is MNHNS and CDR2 SASEGT. The CDR3 here is CASSELYREGEQYF. The CDR3 bases are TGTGCCAGCAGTGAACTATACAGGGAGGGCGAGCAGTACTTC.

This rearrangement joins TRBV7-9 to TRBJ1-1, with 8 bases aligning to TRBD1. In germline, CDR1 is SEHNR, CDR2 FQNEAQ (reference sequence). With V trimmed by 3 bases and J by 1 base, 7 bases remained unmatched. The CDR3 has 16 residues. CDR3 amino acids: CASSFGTGDPNTEAFF. CDR3 bases: TGTGCCAGCAGCTTCGGGACAGGTGACCCGAACACTGAAGCTTTCTTT.

The table lists this clone with a few counts. The rearrangement links TRBV6-5 to TRBJ2-5; D gene ambiguous. V lost 7 bases and J 1 base, leaving 7 bases between the germline ends. Germline V gene sequence: CDR1 MNHEY, CDR2 SVGAGI. The CDR3 runs 12 residues. DNA of the CDR3: TGTGCCAGCAAACACCCCCAAGAGACCCAGTACTTC. This encodes CASKHPQETQYF.

The V and J genes are TRBV11-1 and TRBJ2-1; tentative D call: TRBD1 (6 bases). V was cut by 3 bases and J by 1 base, with 7 bases left in between. CDR3 length: 14 amino acids. Germline V lookup: CDR1 SGHAT, CDR2 FQDESV (reference sequence). This CDR3 is CASSFRGSYNEQFF. For the CDR3, the DNA is TGTGCCAGCAGCTTTAGGGGGTCCTACAATGAGCAGTTCTTC.

V is TRBV7-2 and J is TRBJ1-4, with 8 bases lining up with TRBD1. This CDR3 has 14 residues. The ends lost 5 bases at V and 6 bases at J; junction bases unmatched: 5. Per the germline V gene, CDR1 is SGHTA and CDR2 is FQGNSA. This chain's CDR3 is CASSPQGGDEKLFF. Written as DNA, the CDR3 is TGTGCCAGCAGCCCACAGGGGGGGGATGAAAAACTGTTTTTT.

The chain joins TRBV6-5 to TRBJ2-1, with 11 bases lining up with TRBD2. Looked up from germline, CDR1 is MNHEY and CDR2 is SVGAGI. Trimming removed 2 bases from V and 5 bases from J; junction bases left unmatched: 2. The CDR3 length is 15 residues. The CDR3 sequence is CASSYGLAGNNEQFF. In DNA form, the CDR3 reads TGTGCCAGCAGTTACGGACTAGCGGGTAACAATGAGCAGTTCTTC.

The V gene is TRBV6-5, the J gene TRBJ2-7; the match to TRBD2 covers 7 bases. The CDR3 contains 15 residues. Per germline, CDR1 MNHEY and CDR2 SVGAGI. V gave up 8 bases and J gave up 0 bases; unmatched junction bases: 10. The CDR3 sequence: CASGVAAGISYEQYF. As DNA, the CDR3 is TGTGCCAGCGGGGTCGCAGCGGGGATCTCCTACGAGCAGTACTTC.

The chain employs TRBV7-9 and TRBJ1-3, with D tentatively TRBD1 (5 bases). V gave up 5 bases and J gave up 1 base, with 12 bases separating them. Germline lookup yields CDR1 SEHNR and CDR2 FQNEAQ (reference sequence). This CDR3 has 15 residues. The CDR3 bases are TGTGCCAGCAGCCAGGACAACCCTTCTGGAAACACCATATATTTT. It codes for CASSQDNPSGNTIYF.

The rearrangement uses TRBV5-3 and TRBJ2-1, with 8 bases that match TRBD2. TRBV5-3 is an ORF for which the function is uncertain. The V and J ends lost 0 bases and 3 bases, in that order; junction bases with no gene match: 2. The CDR3 runs 15 residues. CDR3 nucleotide sequence: TGTGCCAGAAGCTTGGGGCGGGAGGTCTACAATGAGCAGTTCTTC. The encoded protein is CARSLGREVYNEQFF.

The rearrangement links TRBV11-3 to TRBJ2-3; 7 bases are shared with TRBD2. J was trimmed by 4 bases and V by 4 bases; bases with no gene match: 5. Germline V CDR1 and CDR2: SGHNT, YENEEA. The CDR3 consists of 14 residues. Here the CDR3 DNA reads TGTGCCAGCAGCTCTATAGCGGGTTCAGATACGCAGTATTTT. Amino acid sequence: CASSSIAGSDTQYF.

This chain links TRBV6-5 with TRBJ1-3; tentative D call: TRBD1 (5 bases). The germline V gene encodes CDR1 MNHEY and CDR2 SVGAGI. This CDR3 has 14 amino acids. Deletions cut 5 bases from V and 2 bases from J, with 10 bases between. This CDR3 reads CASSLQGTGNTIYF. CDR3 DNA sequence: TGTGCCAGCAGTCTCCAGGGAACTGGAAACACCATATATTTT.